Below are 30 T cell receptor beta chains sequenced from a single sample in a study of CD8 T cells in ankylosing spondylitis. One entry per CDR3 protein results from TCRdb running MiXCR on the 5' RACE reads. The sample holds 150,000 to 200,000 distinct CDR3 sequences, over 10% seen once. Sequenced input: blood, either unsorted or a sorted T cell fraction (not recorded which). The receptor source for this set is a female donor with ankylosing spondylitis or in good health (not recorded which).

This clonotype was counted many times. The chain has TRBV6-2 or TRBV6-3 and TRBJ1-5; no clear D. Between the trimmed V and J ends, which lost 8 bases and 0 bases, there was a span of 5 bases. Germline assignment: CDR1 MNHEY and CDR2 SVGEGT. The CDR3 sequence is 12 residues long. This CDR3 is CASGFSNQPQHF. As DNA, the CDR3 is TGTGCCAGCGGTTTTAGCAATCAGCCCCAGCATTTT.

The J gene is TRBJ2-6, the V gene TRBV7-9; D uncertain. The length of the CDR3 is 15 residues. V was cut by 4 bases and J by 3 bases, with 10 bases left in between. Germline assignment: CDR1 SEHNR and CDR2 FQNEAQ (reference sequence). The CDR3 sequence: CASSWGSVGANVLTF. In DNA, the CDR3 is TGTGCCAGCAGCTGGGGATCCGTTGGGGCCAACGTCCTGACTTTC. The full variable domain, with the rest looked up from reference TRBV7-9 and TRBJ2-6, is DTGVSQNPRHKITKRGQNVTFRCDPISEHNRLYWYRQTLGQGPEFLTYFQNEAQLEKSRLLSDRFSAERPKGSFSTLEIQRTEQGDSAMYLCASSWGSVGANVLTFGAGSRLTVL.

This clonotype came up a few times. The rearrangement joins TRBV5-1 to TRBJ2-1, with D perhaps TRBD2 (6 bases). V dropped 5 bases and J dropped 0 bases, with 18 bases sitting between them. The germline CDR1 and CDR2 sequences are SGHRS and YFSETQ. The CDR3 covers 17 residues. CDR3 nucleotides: TGCGCCAGCAGGCCGGGTCCCCCCGGGAGCTCCTACAATGAGCAGTTCTTC. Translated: CASRPGPPGSSYNEQFF.

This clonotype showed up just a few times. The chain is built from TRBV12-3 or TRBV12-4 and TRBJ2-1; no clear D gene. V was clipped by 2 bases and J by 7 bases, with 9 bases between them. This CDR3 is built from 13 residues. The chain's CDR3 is CASSLNRFNEQFF. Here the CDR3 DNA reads TGTGCCAGCAGTTTAAATCGATTTAATGAGCAGTTCTTC.

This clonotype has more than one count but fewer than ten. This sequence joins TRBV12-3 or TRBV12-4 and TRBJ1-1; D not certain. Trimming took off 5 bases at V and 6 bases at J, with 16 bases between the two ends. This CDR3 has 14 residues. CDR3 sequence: CASSIPGPRAEAFF. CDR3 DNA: TGTGCCAGCAGTATCCCAGGCCCCCGGGCTGAAGCTTTCTTT.

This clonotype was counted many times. The CDR3 nucleotides are TGCAGTGCTAGAGATATAATGGGTACTGAAGCTTTCTTT. This codes for CSARDIMGTEAFF. This chain links TRBV20-1 with TRBJ1-1; no reliable D call. Germline loops: CDR1 DFQATT, CDR2 SNEGSKA (reference sequence). This CDR3 has 13 amino acids. Trimming took off 0 bases at V and 5 bases at J, with 10 bases between the two ends.

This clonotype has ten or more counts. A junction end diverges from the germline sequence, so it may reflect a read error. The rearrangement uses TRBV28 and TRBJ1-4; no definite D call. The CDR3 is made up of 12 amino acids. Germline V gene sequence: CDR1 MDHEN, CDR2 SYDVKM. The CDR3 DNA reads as TGTGCCAGCAGCATATCCCCAAAACAGCTTTCTTTT. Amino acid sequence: CASSISPKQLSF.

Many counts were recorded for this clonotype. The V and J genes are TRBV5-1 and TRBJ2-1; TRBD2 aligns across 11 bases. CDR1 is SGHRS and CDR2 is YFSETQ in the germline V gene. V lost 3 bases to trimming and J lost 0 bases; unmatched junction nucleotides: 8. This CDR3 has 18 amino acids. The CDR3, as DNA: TGCGCCAGCAGCTGGGGACTAGCGGCGGGGACCTCCTACAATGAGCAGTTCTTC. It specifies CASSWGLAAGTSYNEQFF.

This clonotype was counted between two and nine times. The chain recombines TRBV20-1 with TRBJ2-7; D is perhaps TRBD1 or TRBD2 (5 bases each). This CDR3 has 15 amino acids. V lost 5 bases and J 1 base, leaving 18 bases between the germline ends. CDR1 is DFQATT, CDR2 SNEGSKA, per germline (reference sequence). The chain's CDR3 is CSAGRTGTASYEQYF. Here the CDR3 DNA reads TGCAGTGCTGGACGGACCGGGACCGCATCCTACGAGCAGTACTTC.

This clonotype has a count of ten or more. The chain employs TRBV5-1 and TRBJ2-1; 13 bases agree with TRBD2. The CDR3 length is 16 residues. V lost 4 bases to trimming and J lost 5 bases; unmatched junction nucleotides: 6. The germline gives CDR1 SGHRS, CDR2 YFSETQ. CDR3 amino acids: CASSPRLAGGDNEQFF. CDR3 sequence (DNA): TGCGCCAGCAGCCCAAGACTAGCGGGAGGCGACAATGAGCAGTTCTTC.

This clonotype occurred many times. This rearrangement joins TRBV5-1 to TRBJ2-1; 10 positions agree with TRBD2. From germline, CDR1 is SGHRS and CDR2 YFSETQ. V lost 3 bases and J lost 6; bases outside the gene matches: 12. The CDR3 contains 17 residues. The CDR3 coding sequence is TGCGCCAGCAGCTCCGGACTAGCGGACTTCCGAGGCAATGAGCAGTTCTTC. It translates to CASSSGLADFRGNEQFF.

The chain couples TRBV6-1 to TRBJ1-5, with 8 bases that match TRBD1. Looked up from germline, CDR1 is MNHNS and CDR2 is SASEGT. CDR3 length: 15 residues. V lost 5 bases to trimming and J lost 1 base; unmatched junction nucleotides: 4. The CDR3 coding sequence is TGTGCCAGCAGTCGGGACAGGATAAGCAATCAGCCCCAGCATTTT. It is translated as CASSRDRISNQPQHF.

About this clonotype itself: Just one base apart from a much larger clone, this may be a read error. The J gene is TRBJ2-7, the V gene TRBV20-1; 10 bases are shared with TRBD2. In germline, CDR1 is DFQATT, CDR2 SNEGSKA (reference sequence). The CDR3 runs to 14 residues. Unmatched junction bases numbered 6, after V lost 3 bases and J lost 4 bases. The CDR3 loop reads CSASPSGSKYEQYF. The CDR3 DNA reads TGCAGTGCTAGCCCTAGCGGGAGCAAGTACGAGCAGTACTTC.

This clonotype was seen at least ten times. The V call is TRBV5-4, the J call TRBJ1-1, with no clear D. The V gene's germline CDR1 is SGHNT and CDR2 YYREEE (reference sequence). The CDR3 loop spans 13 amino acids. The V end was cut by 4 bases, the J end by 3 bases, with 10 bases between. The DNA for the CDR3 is TGTGCCAGCAGCCCCAACCCCGACACTGAAGCTTTCTTT. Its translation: CASSPNPDTEAFF. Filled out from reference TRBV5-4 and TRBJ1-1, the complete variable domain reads ETGVTQSPTHLIKTRGQQVTLRCSSQSGHNTVSWYQQALGQGPQFIFQYYREEENGRGNFPPRFSGLQFPNYSSELNVNALELDDSALYLCASSPNPDTEAFFGQGTRLTVV.

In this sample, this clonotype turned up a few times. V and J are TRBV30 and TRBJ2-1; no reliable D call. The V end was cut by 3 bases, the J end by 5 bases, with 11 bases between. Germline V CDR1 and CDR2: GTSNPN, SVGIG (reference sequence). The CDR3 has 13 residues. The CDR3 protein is CAWRIQANNEQFF. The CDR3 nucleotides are TGTGCCTGGAGAATTCAGGCCAACAATGAGCAGTTCTTC. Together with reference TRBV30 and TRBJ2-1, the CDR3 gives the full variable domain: SQTIHQWPATLVQPVGSPLSLECTVEGTSNPNLYWYRQAAGRGLQLLFYSVGIGQISSEVPQNLSASRPQDRQFILSSKKLLLSDSGFYLCAWRIQANNEQFFGPGTRLTVL.

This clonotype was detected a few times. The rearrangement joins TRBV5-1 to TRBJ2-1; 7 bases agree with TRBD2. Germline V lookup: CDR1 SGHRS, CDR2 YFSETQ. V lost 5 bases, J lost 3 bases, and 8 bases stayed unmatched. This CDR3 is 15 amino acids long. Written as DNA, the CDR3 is TGCGCCAGCAGGGCGGCGGGAGCGGGCTACAATGAGCAGTTCTTC. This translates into CASRAAGAGYNEQFF.

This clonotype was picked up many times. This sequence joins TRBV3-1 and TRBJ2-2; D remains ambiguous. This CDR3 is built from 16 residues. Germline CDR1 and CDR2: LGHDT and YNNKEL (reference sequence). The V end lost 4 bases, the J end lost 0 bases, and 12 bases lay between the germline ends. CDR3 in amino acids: CASSRSPTANTGELFF. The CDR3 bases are TGTGCCAGCAGCCGTTCCCCCACGGCGAACACCGGGGAGCTGTTTTTT.

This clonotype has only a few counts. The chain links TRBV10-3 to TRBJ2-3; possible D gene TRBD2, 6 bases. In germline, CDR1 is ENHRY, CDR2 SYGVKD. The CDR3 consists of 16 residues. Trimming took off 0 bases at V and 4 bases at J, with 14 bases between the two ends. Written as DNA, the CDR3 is TGTGCCATCAGTGAGTCGAGGGCACTAGCACCAGATACGCAGTATTTT. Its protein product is CAISESRALAPDTQYF.

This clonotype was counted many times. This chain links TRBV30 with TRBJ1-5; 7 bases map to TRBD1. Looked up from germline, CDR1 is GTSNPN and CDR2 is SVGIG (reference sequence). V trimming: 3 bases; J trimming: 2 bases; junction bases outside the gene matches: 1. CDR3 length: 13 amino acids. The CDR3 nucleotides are TGTGCCTGGAGCGGACAGGGCAATCAGCCCCAGCATTTT. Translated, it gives CAWSGQGNQPQHF.

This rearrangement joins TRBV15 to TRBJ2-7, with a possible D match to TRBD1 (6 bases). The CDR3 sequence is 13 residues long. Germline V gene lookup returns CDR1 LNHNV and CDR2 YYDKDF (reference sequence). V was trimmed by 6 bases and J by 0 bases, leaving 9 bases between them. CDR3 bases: TGTGCCACCAGTTCGGGACACTCCTACGAGCAGTACTTC. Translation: CATSSGHSYEQYF.

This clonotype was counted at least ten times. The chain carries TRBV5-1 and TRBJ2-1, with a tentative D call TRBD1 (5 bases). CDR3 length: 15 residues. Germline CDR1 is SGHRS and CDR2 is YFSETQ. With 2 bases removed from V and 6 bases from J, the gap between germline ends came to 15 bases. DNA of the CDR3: TGCGCCAGCAGCTTCGGGCAGGGAAGCTTCAATGAGCAGTTCTTC. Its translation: CASSFGQGSFNEQFF.

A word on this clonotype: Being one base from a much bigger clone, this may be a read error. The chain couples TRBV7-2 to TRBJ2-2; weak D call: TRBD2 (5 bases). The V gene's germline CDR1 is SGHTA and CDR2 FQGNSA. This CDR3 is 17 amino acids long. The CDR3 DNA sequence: TGTGCCAGCAGCTTAGCGCGGGTCGCCTCGAACATCGGGGAGCTGTTTTTT. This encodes CASSLARVASNIGELFF. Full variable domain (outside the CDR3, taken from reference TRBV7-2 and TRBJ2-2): GAGVSQSPSNKVTEKGKDVELRCDPISGHTALYWYRQSLGQGLEFLIYFQGNSAPDKSGLPSDRFSAERTGGSVSTLTIQRTQQEDSAVYLCASSLARVASNIGELFFGEGSRLTVL.

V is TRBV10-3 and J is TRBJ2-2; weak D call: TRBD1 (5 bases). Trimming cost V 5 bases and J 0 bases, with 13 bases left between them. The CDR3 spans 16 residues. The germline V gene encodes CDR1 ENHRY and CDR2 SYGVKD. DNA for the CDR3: TGTGCCATCAGTTCAAAGACAGACACGAACACCGGGGAGCTGTTTTTT. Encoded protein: CAISSKTDTNTGELFF.

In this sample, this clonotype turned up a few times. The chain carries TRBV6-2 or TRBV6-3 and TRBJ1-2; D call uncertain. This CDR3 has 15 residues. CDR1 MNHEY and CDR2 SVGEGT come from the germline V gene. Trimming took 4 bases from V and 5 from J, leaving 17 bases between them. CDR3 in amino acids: CASSLDAGPFYGYTF. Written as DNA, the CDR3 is TGTGCCAGCAGTTTGGACGCCGGTCCCTTTTATGGCTACACCTTC.

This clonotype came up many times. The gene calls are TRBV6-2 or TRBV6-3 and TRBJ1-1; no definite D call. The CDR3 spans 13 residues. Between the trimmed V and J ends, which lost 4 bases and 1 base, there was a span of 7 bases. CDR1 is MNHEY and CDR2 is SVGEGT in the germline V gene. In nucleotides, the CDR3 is TGTGCCAGCAGTTCAGAGGAGAACACTGAAGCTTTCTTT. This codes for CASSSEENTEAFF.

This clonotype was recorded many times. CDR3 region: CASSLTSLAGSDTQYF. CDR3 nucleotide sequence: TGCGCCAGCAGCTTGACCTCTCTAGCGGGATCAGATACGCAGTATTTT. V is TRBV5-1 and J is TRBJ2-3; TRBD2 aligns across 9 bases. V was clipped by 1 base and J by 4 bases; unmatched bases: 7. The CDR3 totals 16 residues. Germline CDR1 is SGHRS and CDR2 is YFSETQ.

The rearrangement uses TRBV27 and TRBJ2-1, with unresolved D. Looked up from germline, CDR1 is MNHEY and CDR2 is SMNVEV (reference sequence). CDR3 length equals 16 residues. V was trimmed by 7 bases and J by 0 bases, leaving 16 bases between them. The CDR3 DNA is TGTGCCAGCACCCCGGGTGTGGGTAGCTCCTACAATGAGCAGTTCTTC. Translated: CASTPGVGSSYNEQFF.

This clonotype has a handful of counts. CDR3 sequence reads: CASSLTKNIQYF. CDR3 DNA sequence: TGTGCCAGCAGCCTTACCAAAAACATTCAGTACTTC. V gene TRBV28 combines with J gene TRBJ2-4, with D hard to call. V was clipped by 6 bases and J by 2 bases, with 5 bases between them. This CDR3 comprises 12 residues. CDR1 and CDR2 from the germline V gene are MDHEN and SYDVKM. The complete variable domain, with remaining parts taken from reference TRBV28 and TRBJ2-4, reads DVKVTQSSRYLVKRTGEKVFLECVQDMDHENMFWYRQDPGLGLRLIYFSYDVKMKEKGDIPEGYSVSREKKERFSLILESASTNQTSMYLCASSLTKNIQYFGAGTRLSVL.

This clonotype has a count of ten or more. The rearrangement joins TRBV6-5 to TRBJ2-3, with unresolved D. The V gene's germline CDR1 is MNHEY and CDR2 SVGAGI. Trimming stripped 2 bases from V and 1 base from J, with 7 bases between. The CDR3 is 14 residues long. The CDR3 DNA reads TGTGCCAGCAGTTACAGTCAGGGCACAGATACGCAGTATTTT. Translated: CASSYSQGTDTQYF.

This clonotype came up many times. The CDR3 loop is CSARDRRLTIRETQYF. DNA of the CDR3: TGCAGTGCTAGAGATCGGAGGCTAACGATACGTGAGACCCAGTACTTC. The chain uses TRBV20-1 and TRBJ2-5; TRBD2 might be the D (5 bases). The CDR3 is 16 residues long. V was clipped by 0 bases and J by 5 bases, with 19 bases between them. Germline V gene lookup returns CDR1 DFQATT and CDR2 SNEGSKA (reference sequence).